The 7 T cell receptor beta chains given below trace back to one sample, sequenced in a study of T cells in Graves' hyperthyroidism and ophthalmopathy. The TCR beta CDR3 regions underwent amplification using RNA transcripts as the source. In the first-round RT-PCR of the TCR CDR3, the HTBI primer set was used. TCRdb recomputed calls from the multiplex PCR reads with MiXCR, one row per CDR3 protein. This sample yields tens of thousands of distinct CDR3 sequences, of which approximately 53% are seen a single time; 3% to 4% belongs to the top ten. Sequenced: blood. Source of these receptors: a woman aged 55-75 years with Graves' ophthalmopathy.

As regards this clonotype: This CDR3 is missing its conserved last phenylalanine or tryptophan, likely due to a read error. This chain uses TRBV10-2 with TRBJ2-1; D not resolved. Trimming removed 6 bases from V and 4 bases from J, with 16 bases in between. Germline loops: CDR1 WSHSY, CDR2 SAAADI. The CDR3 runs to 15 residues. The CDR3 is CASSVSPQLYNEQFL. The CDR3 DNA reads TGCGCCAGCAGCGTGAGTCCGCAACTGTACAATGAGCAGTTCCTC.

This chain joins TRBV10-2 and TRBJ2-7; D might be TRBD2 (7 bases). Germline CDR1 WSHSY, CDR2 SAAADI. The CDR3 spans 14 residues. Trimming shortened V by 7 bases and J by 4 bases, and 17 bases separated the two germline ends. The CDR3: CASTDEGGWYEQYF. The CDR3 DNA sequence: TGCGCCAGCACCGATGAGGGGGGGTGGTACGAGCAGTACTTC.

The rearrangement joins TRBV7-8 to TRBJ2-7, with 7 nucleotides matching TRBD2. Germline V lookup: CDR1 SGHVS, CDR2 FQNEAQ. The CDR3 is 16 amino acids. With V trimmed by 4 bases and J by 3 bases, 12 bases remained unmatched. CDR3 DNA: TGTGCCAGCAGCTCACCCCTCGGACTAGGAGGCTACGAGCAGTACTTC. Residues: CASSSPLGLGGYEQYF. Full variable domain (missing parts from reference TRBV7-8 and TRBJ2-7): GAGVSQSPRYKVAKRGQDVALRCDPISGHVSLFWYQQALGQGPEFLTYFQNEAQLDKSGLPSDRFFAERPEGSVSTLKIQRTQQEDSAVYLCASSSPLGLGGYEQYFGPGTRLTVT.

The rearrangement uses TRBV12-3 or TRBV12-4 and TRBJ1-4; a weak D match, TRBD1 (6 bases). This CDR3 is 14 amino acids long. The V gene lost 5 bases and the J gene lost 7 bases, with 14 bases spanning the gap. CDR3 amino acids: CASSNGGGAEKLFF. CDR3 bases: TGTGCCAGCAGTAATGGGGGGGGGGCTGAAAAACTGTTTTTT.

This clonotype was recorded many times. The J gene is TRBJ2-5, the V gene TRBV2; 12 nucleotides line up with TRBD2. CDR3 length: 19 residues. J lost 1 base, V lost 6 bases, and 15 bases had no gene match. Looked up from germline, CDR1 is SNHLY and CDR2 is FYNNEI. The CDR3 nucleotides are TGTGCCAGCAGAATGAATGGACTAGCGGGGCCCCGACTCCAAGAGACCCAGTACTTC. It is translated as CASRMNGLAGPRLQETQYF.

This clonotype was detected many times. The gene calls are TRBV19 and TRBJ1-5; 7 nucleotides align to TRBD1. V lost 4 bases, J lost 3 bases, and 6 bases stayed unmatched. Germline V gives CDR1 LNHDA, CDR2 SQIVND (reference sequence). This CDR3 contains 15 residues. The CDR3 DNA follows: TGTGCCAGTAGTACCGGGACAGTGAACAATCAGCCCCAGCATTTT. It specifies CASSTGTVNNQPQHF. Complete variable domain (other parts from reference TRBV19 and TRBJ1-5): DGGITQSPKYLFRKEGQNVTLSCEQNLNHDAMYWYRQDPGQGLRLIYYSQIVNDFQKGDIAEGYSVSREKKESFPLTVTSAQKNPTAFYLCASSTGTVNNQPQHFGDGTRLSIL.

J is TRBJ1-2 and V is TRBV15; D is unresolved. The CDR3 has 13 residues. V dropped 1 base and J dropped 4 bases, with 7 bases sitting between them. CDR1 is LNHNV and CDR2 is YYDKDF in the germline V gene (reference sequence). The CDR3 protein is CATSRGVSYGYTF. CDR3 DNA sequence: TGTGCCACCAGCAGAGGGGTTTCCTATGGCTACACCTTC.